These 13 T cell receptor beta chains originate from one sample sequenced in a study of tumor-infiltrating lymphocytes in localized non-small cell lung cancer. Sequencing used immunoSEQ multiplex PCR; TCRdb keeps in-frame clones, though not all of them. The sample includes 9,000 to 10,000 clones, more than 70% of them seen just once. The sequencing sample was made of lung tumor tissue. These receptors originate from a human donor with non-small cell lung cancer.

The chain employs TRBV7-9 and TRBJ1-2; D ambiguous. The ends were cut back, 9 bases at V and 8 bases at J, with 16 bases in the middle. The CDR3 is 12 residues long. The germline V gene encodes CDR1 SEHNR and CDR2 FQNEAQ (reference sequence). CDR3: CASGMGWYGYTF. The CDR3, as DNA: TGTGCCAGTGGGATGGGTTGGTACGGCTACACCTTC. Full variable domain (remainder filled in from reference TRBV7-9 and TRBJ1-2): DTGVSQNPRHKITKRGQNVTFRCDPISEHNRLYWYRQTLGQGPEFLTYFQNEAQLEKSRLLSDRFSAERPKGSFSTLEIQRTEQGDSAMYLCASGMGWYGYTFGSGTRLTVV.

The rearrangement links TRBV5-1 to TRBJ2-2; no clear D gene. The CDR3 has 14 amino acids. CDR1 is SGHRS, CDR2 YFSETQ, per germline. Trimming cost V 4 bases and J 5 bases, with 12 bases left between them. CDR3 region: CASSVTMTTGELFF. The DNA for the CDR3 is TGCGCCAGCAGCGTCACCATGACGACCGGGGAGCTGTTTTTT. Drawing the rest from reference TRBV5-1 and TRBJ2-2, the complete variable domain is KAGVTQTPRYLIKTRGQQVTLSCSPISGHRSVSWYQQTPGQGLQFLFEYFSETQRNKGNFPGRFSGRQFSNSRSEMNVSTLELGDSALYLCASSVTMTTGELFFGEGSRLTVL.

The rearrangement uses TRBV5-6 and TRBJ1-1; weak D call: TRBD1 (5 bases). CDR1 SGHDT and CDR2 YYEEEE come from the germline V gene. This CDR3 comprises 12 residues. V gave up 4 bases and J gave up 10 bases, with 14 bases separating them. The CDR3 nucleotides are TGTGCCAGCAGCGTTCAGTTAACAGGAGCTTTCTTT. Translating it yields CASSVQLTGAFF.

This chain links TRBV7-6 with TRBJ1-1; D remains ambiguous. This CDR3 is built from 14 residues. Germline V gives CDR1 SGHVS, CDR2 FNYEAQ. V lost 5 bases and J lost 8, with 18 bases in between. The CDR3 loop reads CASSPMDGFREAFF. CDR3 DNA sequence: TGTGCCAGCAGCCCAATGGACGGCTTTAGAGAAGCTTTCTTT.

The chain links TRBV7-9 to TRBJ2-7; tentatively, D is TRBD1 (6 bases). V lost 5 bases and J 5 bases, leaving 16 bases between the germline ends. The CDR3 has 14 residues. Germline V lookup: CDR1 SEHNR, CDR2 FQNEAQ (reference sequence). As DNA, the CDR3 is TGTGCCAGCAGCCCAGACAGGAATTACAACGAGCAGTACTTC. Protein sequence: CASSPDRNYNEQYF.

The chain's CDR3 is CASSLSGGHSEKLFF. CDR3 in DNA: TGTGCCAGCAGCTTAAGTGGGGGACATAGTGAAAAACTGTTTTTT. The chain couples TRBV7-9 to TRBJ1-4; maybe TRBD1 (6 bases). CDR3 size: 15 residues. Per the germline V gene, CDR1 is SEHNR and CDR2 is FQNEAQ (reference sequence). The V end was cut by 2 bases, the J end by 7 bases, with 14 bases between.

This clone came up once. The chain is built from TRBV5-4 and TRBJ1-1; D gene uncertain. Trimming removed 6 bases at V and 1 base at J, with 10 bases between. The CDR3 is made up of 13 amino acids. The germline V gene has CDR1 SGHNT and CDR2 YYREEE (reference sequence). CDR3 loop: CASTGQANTEAFF. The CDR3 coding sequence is TGTGCCAGCACTGGGCAGGCGAACACTGAAGCTTTCTTT.

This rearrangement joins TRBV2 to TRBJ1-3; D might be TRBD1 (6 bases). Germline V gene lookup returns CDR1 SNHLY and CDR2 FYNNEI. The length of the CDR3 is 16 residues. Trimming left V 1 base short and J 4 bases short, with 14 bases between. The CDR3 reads CASSEDGQHVGNTIYF. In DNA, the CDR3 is TGTGCCAGCAGTGAAGACGGACAGCACGTAGGAAACACCATATATTTT. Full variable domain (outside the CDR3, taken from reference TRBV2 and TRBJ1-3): EPEVTQTPSHQVTQMGQEVILRCVPISNHLYFYWYRQILGQKVEFLVSFYNNEISEKSEIFDDQFSVERPDGSNFTLKIRSTKLEDSAMYFCASSEDGQHVGNTIYFGEGSWLTVV.

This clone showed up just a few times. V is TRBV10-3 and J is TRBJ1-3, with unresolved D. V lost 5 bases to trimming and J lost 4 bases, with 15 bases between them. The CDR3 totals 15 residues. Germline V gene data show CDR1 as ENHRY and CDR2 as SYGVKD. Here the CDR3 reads CAISPQLGEGNTIYF. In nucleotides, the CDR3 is TGTGCCATCAGTCCACAACTCGGGGAAGGAAACACCATATATTTT.

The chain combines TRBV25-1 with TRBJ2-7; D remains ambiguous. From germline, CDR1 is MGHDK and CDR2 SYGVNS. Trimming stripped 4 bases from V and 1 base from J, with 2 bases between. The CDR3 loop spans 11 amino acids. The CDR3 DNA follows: TGTGCCAGCAGTGGGTCCTACGAGCAGTACTTC. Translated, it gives CASSGSYEQYF.

The CDR3 sequence: CASRDTGGAPYGYTF. The CDR3, as DNA: TGTGCCAGCAGAGACACAGGGGGCGCTCCCTATGGCTACACCTTC. The rearrangement links TRBV11-2 to TRBJ1-2, with 9 bases lining up with TRBD1. V shed 6 bases, J shed 4 bases, and the junction held 9 bases outside the gene matches. The CDR3 runs to 15 residues. Germline V gene sequence: CDR1 SGHAT, CDR2 FQNNGV.

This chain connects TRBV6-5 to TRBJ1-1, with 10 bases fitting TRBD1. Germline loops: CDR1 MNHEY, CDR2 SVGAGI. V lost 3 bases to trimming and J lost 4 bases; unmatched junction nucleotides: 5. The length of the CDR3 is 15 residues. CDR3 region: CASSYGQGGPTEAFF. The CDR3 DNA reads TGTGCCAGCAGTTATGGACAGGGGGGCCCCACTGAAGCTTTCTTT.

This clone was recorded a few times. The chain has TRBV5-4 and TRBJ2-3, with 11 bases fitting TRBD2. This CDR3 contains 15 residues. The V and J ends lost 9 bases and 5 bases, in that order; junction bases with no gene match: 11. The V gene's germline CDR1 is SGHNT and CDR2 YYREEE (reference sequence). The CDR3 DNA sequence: TGTGCCACCACTTTTAGCGGGGGGGCCGGAGATACGCAGTATTTT. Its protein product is CATTFSGGAGDTQYF.